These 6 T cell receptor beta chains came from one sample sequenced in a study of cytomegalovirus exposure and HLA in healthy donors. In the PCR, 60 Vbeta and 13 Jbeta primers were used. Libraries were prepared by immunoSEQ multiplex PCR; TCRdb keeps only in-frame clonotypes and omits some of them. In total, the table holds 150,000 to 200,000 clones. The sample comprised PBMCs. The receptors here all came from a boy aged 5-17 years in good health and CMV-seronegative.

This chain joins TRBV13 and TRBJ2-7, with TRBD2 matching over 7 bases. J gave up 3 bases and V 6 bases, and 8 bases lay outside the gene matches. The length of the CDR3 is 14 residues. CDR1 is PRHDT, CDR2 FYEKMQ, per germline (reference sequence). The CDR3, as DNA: TGTGCCAGCAGGGGAGCGGGACGGAACTACGAGCAGTACTTC. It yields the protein CASRGAGRNYEQYF.

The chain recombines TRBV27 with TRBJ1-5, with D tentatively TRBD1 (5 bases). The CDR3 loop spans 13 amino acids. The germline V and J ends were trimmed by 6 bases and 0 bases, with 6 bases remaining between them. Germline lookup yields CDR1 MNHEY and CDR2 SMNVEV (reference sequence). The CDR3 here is CASSRDSNQPQHF. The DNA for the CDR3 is TGTGCCAGCAGCAGGGATAGCAATCAGCCCCAGCATTTT.

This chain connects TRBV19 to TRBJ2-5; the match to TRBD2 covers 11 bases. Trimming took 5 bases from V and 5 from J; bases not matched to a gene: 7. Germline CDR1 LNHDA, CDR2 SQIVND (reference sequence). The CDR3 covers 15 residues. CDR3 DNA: TGTGCCAGTAGTGCTATAGCGGGGGGGGTGGAGACCCAGTACTTC. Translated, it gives CASSAIAGGVETQYF.

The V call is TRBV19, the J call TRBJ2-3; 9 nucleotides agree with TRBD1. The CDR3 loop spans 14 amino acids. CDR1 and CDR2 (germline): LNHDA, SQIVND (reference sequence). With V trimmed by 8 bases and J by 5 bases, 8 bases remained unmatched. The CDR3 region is CASRPGTGLDTQYF. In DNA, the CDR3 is TGTGCCAGTCGACCCGGGACAGGGTTAGATACGCAGTATTTT.

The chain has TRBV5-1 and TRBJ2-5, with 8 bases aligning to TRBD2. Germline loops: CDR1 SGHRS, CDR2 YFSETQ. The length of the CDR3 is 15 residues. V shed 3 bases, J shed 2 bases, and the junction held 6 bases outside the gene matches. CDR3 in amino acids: CASSWGSGAQETQYF. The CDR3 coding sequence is TGCGCCAGCAGCTGGGGTAGCGGGGCTCAAGAGACCCAGTACTTC.

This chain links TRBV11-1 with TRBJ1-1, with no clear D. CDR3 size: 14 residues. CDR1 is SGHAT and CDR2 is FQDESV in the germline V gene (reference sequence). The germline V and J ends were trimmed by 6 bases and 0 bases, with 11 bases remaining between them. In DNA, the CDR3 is TGTGCCAGCAGTCCCGATAGAGTGAACACTGAAGCTTTCTTT. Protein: CASSPDRVNTEAFF.